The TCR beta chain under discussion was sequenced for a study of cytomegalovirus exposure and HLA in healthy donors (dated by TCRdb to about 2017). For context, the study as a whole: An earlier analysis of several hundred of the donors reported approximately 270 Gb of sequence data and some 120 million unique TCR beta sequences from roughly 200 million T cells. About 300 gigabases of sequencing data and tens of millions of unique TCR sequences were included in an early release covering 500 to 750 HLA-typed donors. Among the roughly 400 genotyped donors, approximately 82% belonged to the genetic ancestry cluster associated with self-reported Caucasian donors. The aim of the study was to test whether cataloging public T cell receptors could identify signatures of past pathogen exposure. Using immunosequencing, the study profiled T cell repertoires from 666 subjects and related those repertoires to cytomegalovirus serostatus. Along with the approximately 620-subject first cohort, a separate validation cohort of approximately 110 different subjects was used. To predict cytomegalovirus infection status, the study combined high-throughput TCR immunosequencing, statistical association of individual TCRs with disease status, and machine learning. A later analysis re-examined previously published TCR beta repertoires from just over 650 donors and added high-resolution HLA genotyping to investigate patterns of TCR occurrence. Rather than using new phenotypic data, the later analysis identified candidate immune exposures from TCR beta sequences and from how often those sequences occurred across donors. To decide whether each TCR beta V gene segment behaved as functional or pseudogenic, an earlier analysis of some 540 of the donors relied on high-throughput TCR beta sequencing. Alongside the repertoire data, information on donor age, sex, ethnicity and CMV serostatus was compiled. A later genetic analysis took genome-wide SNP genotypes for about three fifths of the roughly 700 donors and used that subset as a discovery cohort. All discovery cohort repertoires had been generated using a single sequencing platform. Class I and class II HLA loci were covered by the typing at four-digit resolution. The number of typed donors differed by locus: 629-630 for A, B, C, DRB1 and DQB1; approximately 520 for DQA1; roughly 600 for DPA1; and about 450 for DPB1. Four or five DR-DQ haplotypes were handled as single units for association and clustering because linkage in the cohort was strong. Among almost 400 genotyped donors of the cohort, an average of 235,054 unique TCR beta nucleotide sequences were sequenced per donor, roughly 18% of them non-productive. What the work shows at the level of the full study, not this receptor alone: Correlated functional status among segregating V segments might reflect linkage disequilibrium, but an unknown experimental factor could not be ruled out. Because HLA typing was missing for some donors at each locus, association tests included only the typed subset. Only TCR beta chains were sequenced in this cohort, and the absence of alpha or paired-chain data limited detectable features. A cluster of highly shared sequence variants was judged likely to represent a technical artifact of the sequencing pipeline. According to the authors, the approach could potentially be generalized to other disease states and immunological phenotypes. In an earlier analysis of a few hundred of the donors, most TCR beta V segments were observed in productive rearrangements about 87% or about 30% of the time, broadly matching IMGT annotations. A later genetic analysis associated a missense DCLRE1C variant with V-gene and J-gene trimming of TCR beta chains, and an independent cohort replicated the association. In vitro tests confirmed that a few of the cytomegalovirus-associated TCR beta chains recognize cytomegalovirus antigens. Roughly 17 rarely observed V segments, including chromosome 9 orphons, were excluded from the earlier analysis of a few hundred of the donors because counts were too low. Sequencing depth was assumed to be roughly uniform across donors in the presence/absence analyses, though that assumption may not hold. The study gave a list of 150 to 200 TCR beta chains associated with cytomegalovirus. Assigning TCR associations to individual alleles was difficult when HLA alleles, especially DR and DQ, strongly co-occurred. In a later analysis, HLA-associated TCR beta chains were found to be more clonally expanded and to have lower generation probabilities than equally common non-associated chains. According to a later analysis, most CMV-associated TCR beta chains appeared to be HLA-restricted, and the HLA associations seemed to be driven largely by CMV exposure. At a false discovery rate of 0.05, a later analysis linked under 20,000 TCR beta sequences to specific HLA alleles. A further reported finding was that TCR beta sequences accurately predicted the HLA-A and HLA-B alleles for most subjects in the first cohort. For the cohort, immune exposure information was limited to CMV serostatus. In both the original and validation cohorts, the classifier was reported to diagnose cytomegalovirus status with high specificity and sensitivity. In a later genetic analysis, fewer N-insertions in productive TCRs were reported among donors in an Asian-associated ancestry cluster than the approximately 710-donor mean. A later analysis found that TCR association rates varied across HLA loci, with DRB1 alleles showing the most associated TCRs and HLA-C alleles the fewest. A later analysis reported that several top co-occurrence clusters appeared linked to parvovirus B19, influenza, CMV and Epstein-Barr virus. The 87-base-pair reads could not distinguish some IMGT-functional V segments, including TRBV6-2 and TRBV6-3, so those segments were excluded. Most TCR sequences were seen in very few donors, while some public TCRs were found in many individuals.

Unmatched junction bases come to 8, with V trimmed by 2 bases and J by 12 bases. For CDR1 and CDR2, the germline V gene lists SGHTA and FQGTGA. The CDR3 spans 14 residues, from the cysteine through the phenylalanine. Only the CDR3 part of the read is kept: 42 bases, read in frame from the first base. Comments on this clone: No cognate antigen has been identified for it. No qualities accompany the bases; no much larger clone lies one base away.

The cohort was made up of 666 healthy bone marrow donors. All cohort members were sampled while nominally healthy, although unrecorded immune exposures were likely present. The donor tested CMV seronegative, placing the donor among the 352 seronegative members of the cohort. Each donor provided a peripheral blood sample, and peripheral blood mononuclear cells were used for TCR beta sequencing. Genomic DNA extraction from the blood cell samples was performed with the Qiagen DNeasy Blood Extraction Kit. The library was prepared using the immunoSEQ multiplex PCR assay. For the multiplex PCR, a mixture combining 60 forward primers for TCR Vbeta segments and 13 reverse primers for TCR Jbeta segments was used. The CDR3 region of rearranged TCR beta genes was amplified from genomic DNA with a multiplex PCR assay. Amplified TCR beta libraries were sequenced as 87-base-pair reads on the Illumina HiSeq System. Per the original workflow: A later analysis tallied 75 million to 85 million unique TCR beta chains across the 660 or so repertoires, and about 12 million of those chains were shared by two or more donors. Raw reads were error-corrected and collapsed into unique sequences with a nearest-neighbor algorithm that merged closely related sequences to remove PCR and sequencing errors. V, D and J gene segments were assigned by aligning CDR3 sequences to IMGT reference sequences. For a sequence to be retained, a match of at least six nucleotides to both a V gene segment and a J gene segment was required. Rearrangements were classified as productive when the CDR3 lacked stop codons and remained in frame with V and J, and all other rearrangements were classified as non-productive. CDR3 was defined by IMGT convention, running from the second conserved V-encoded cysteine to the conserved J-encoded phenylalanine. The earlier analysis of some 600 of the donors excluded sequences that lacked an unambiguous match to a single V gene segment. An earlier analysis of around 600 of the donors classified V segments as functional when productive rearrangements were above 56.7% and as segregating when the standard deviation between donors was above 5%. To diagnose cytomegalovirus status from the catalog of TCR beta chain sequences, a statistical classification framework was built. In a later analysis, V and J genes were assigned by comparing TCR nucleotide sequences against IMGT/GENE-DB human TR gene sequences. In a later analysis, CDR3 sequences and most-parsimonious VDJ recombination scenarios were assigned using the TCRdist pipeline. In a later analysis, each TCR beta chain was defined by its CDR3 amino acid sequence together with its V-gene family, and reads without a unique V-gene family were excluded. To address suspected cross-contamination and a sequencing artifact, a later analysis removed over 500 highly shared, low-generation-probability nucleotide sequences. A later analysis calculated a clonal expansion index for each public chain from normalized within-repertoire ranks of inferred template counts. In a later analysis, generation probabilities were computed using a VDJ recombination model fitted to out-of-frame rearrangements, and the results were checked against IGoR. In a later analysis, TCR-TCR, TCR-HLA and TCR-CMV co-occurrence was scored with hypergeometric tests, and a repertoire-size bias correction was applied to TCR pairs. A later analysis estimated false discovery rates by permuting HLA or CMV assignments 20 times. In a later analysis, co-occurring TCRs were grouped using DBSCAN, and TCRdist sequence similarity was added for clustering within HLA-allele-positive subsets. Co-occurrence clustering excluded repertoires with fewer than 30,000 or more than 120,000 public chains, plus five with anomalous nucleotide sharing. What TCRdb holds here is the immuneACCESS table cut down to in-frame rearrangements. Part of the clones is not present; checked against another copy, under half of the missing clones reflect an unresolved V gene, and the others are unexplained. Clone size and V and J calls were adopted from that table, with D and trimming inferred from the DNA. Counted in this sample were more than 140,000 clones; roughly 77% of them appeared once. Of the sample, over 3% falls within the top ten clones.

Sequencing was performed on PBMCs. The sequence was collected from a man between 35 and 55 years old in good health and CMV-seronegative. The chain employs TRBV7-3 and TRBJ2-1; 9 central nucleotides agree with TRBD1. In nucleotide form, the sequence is TGTGCCAGCAGCTTAGGGGGCGACAGGGGGAGGCAGTTCTTC. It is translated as CASSLGGDRGRQFF.